This TCR beta chain was obtained from a study of shared clonotypes between healthy human individuals. The repertoire was sequenced with immunoSEQ multiplex PCR; TCRdb's copy has only in-frame clones and lacks some. This sample has about 490,000 clones; 81% occur once, and the top ten carry roughly 13%. The CDR3 sequence is 15 residues long. J lost 0 bases, V lost 2 bases, and 4 bases had no gene match. Germline CDR1 reads SGHRS; CDR2 reads YFSETQ. Sequencing was carried out using PBMCs. The rearrangement links TRBV5-1 to TRBJ2-5; the match to TRBD1 covers 7 bases. This TCR derives from a woman in her 40s in good health. Some clones in this sample may be carry-over from other donors' samples. The CDR3 reads CASSLSTGDQETQYF. The DNA for the CDR3 is TGCGCCAGCAGCTTATCTACAGGGGACCAAGAGACCCAGTACTTC.